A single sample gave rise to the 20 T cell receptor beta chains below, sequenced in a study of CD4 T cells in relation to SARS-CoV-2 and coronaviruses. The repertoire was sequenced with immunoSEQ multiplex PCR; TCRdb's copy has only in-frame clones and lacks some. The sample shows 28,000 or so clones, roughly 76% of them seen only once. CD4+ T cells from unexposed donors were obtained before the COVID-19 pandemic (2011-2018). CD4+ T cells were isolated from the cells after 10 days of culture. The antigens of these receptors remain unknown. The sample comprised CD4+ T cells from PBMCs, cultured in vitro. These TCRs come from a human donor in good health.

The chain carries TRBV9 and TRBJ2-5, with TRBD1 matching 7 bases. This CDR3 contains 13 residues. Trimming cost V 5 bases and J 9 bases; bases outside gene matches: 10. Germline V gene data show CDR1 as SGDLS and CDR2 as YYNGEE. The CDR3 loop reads CASSQTGVGAQYF. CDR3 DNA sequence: TGTGCCAGCAGTCAAACAGGGGTCGGGGCCCAGTACTTC.

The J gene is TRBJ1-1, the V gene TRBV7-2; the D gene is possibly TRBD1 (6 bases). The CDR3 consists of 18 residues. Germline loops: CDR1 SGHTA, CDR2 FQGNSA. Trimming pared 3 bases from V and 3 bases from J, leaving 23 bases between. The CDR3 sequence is CASSFLMWGARWDTEAFF. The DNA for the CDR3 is TGTGCCAGCAGCTTCTTGATGTGGGGGGCACGCTGGGACACTGAAGCTTTCTTT. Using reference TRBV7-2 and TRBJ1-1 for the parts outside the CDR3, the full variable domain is GAGVSQSPSNKVTEKGKDVELRCDPISGHTALYWYRQSLGQGLEFLIYFQGNSAPDKSGLPSDRFSAERTGGSVSTLTIQRTQQEDSAVYLCASSFLMWGARWDTEAFFGQGTRLTVV.

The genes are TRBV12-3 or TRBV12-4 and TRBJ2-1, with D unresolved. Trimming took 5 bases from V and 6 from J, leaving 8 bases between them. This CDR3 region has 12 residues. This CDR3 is CASSPPSNEQFF. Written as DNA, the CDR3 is TGTGCCAGCAGTCCACCTTCCAATGAGCAGTTCTTC.

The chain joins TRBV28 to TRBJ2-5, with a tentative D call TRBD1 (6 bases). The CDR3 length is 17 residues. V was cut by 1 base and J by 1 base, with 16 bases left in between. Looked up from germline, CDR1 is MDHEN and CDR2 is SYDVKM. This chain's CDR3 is CASSLLSTGGSQETQYF. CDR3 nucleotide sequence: TGTGCCAGCAGTTTATTATCGACAGGTGGAAGCCAAGAGACCCAGTACTTC.

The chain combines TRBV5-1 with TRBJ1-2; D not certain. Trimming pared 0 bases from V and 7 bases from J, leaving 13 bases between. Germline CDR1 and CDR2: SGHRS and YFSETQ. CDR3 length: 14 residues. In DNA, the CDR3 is TGCGCCAGCAGCTTGGACGACCTCGGTGGTGGCTACACCTTC. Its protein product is CASSLDDLGGGYTF.

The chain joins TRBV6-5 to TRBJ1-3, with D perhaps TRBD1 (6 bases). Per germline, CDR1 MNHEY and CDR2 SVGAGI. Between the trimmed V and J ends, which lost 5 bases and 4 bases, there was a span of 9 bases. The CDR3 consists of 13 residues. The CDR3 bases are TGTGCCAGCAGTAGAGGGGGGGGAAACACCATATATTTT. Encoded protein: CASSRGGGNTIYF.

CDR3 amino acids: CASSPPGLAVNEQFF. The CDR3 DNA follows: TGTGCCAGCAGTCCCCCGGGACTAGCTGTCAATGAGCAGTTCTTC. This chain links TRBV25-1 with TRBJ2-1, with 9 bases identical to TRBD2. Germline V gene sequence: CDR1 MGHDK, CDR2 SYGVNS. CDR3 length equals 15 residues. V lost 5 bases and J lost 6; bases outside the gene matches: 8. Looking up the rest from reference TRBV25-1 and TRBJ2-1 gives the full variable domain: EADIYQTPRYLVIGTGKKITLECSQTMGHDKMYWYQQDPGMELHLIHYSYGVNSTEKGDLSSESTVSRIRTEHFPLTLESARPSHTSQYLCASSPPGLAVNEQFFGPGTRLTVL.

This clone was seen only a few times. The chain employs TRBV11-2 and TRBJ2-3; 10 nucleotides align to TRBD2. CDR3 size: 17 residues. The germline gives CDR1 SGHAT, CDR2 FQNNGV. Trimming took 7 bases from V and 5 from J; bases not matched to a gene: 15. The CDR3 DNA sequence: TGTGCCAGCAAAAGACCGGGACTAGCGACCTCATTAGATACGCAGTATTTT. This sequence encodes CASKRPGLATSLDTQYF.

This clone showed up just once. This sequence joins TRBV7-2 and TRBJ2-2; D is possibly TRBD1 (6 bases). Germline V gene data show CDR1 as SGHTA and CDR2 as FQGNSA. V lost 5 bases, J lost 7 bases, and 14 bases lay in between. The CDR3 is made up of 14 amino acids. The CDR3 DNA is TGTGCCAGCAGCCTCGCCGAGGGGGTCGGGGAGCTGTTTTTT. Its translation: CASSLAEGVGELFF.

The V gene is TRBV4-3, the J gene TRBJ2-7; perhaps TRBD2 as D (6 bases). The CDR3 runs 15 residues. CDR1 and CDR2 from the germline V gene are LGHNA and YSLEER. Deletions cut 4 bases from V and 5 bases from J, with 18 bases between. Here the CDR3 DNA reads TGCGCCAGCAGCCCATCGGTCGGGAGCTGGGACGAGCAGTACTTC. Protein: CASSPSVGSWDEQYF.

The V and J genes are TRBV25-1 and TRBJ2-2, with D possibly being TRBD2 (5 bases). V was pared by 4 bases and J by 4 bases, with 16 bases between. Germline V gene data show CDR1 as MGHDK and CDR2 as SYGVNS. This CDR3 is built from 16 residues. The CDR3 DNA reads TGTGCCAGCAGTGGAAACTACGGACGGGGCACCGGGGAGCTGTTTTTT. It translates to CASSGNYGRGTGELFF.

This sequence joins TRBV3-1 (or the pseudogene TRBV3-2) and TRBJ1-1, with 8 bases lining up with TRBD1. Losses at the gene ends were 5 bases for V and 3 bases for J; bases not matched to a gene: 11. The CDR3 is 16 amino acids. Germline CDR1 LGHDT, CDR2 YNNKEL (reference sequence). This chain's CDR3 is CASSLGQGRRDTEAFF. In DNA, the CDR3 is TGTGCCAGCAGCTTAGGACAGGGTCGGCGGGACACTGAAGCTTTCTTT.

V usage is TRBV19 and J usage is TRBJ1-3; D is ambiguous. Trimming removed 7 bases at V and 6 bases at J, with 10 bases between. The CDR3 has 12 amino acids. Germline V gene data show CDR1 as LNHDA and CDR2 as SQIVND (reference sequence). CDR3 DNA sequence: TGTGCCAGTATGCAAGGAGCAAACACCATATATTTT. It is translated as CASMQGANTIYF. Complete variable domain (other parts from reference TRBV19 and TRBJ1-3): DGGITQSPKYLFRKEGQNVTLSCEQNLNHDAMYWYRQDPGQGLRLIYYSQIVNDFQKGDIAEGYSVSREKKESFPLTVTSAQKNPTAFYLCASMQGANTIYFGEGSWLTVV.

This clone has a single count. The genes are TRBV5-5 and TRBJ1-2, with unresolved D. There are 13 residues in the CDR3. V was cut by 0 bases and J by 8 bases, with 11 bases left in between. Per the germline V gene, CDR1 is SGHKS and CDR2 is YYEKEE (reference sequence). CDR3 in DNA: TGTGCCAGCAGCTTGGAGTTGGCGGGAGGCTACACCTTC. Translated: CASSLELAGGYTF.

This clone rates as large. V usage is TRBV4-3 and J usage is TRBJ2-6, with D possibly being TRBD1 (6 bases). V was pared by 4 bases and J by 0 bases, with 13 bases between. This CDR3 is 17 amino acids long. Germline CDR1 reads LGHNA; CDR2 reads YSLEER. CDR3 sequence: CASSPSTGSSGANVLTF. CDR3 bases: TGCGCCAGCAGCCCGTCGACAGGAAGCTCTGGGGCCAACGTCCTGACTTTC.

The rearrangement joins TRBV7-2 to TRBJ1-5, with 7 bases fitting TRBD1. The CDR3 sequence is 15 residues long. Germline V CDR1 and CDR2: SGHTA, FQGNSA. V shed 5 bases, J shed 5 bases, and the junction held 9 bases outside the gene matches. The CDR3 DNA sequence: TGTGCCAGCAGCCTAGGTCAGGGGGTCTATCAGCCCCAGCATTTT. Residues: CASSLGQGVYQPQHF.

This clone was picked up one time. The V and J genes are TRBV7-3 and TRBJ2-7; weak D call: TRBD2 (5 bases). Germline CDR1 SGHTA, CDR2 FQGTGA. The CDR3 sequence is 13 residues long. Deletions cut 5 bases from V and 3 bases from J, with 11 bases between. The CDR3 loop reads CASSRGSSYEQYF. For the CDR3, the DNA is TGTGCCAGCAGCCGGGGATCTAGCTACGAGCAGTACTTC. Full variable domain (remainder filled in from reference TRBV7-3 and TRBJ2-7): GAGVSQTPSNKVTEKGKYVELRCDPISGHTALYWYRQSLGQGPEFLIYFQGTGAADDSGLPNDRFFAVRPEGSVSTLKIQRTERGDSAVYLCASSRGSSYEQYFGPGTRLTVT.

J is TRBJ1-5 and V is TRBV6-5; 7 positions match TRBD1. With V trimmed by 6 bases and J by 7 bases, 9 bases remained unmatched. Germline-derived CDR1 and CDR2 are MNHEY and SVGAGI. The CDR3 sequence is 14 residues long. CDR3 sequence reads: CASRLRQGNQPQHF. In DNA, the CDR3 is TGTGCCAGCAGATTAAGACAGGGAAACCAGCCCCAGCATTTT.

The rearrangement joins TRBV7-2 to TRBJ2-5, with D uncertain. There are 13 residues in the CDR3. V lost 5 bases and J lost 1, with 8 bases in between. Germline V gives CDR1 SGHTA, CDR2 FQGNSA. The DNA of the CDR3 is TGTGCCAGCAGCCCGGACCCCCAAGAGACCCAGTACTTC. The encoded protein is CASSPDPQETQYF. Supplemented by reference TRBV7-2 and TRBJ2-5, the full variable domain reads GAGVSQSPSNKVTEKGKDVELRCDPISGHTALYWYRQSLGQGLEFLIYFQGNSAPDKSGLPSDRFSAERTGGSVSTLTIQRTQQEDSAVYLCASSPDPQETQYFGPGTRLLVL.

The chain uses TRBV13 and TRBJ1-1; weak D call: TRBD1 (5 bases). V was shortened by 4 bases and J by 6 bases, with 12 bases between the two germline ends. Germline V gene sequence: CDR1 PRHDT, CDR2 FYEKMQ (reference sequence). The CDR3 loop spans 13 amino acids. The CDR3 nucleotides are TGTGCCAGCAGCTCCTGGGGCGGCGCTGAAGCTTTCTTT. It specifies CASSSWGGAEAFF.